A single TCR beta chain is shown here with its context. This CDR3 has 16 residues. V dropped 4 bases and J dropped 1; count of bases not matched to a gene: 7. Looked up from germline, CDR1 is MGHRA and CDR2 is YSYEKL. Assay: immunoSEQ multiplex PCR; the TCRdb copy retains only in-frame clones and omits some. This table has 150,000 to 200,000 clones, roughly four fifths appearing once. The record originates from a study of blood T cell repertoires in COVID-19. The receptor's source is a woman of 80 years or more with acute or convalescent COVID-19. The sequencing sample was made of peripheral blood. The chain employs TRBV4-1 and TRBJ2-7, with TRBD2 matching 10 bases. CDR3 in DNA: TGCGCCAGCAGCCCCGGGTTAGCGGGGGGATCCTACGAGCAGTACTTC. Amino acids: CASSPGLAGGSYEQYF.